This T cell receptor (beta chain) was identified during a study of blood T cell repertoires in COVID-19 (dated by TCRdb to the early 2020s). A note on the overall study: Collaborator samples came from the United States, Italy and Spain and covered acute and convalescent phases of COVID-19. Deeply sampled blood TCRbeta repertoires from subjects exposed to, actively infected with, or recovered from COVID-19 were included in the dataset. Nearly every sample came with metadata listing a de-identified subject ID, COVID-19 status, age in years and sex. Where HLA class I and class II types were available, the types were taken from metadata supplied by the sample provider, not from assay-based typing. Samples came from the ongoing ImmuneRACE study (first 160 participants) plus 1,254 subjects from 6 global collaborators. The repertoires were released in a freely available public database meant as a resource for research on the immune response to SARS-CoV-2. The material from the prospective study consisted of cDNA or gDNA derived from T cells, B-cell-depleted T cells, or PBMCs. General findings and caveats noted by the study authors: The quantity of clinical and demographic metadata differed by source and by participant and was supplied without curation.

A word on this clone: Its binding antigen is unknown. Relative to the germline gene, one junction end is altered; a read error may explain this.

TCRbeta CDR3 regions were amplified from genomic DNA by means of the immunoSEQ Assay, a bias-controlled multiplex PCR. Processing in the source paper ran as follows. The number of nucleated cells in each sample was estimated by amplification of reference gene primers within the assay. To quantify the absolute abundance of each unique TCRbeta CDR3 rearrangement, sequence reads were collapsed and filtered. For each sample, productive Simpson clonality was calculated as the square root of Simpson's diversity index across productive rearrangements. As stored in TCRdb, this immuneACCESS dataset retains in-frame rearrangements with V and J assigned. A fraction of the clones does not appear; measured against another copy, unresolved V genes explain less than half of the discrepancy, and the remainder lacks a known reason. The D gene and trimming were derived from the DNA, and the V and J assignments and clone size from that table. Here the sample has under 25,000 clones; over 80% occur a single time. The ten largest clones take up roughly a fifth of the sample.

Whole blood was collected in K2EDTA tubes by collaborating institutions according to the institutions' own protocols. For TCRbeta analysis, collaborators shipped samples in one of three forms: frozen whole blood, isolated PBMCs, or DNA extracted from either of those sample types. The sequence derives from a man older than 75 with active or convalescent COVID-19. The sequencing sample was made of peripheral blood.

The DNA is as follows: TGCGCCAGCAGCCAAGAATCCACAGCTTCCTCTGGGGCCAACGTCCCGACTTTC. It translates to CASSQESTASSGANVPTF. This chain is built from TRBV4-3 and TRBJ2-6, with TRBD1 perhaps the D gene, on 5 matching bases. The CDR1 and CDR2 encoded by the germline V gene are LGHNA and YSLEER. CDR3 length: 18 amino acids, cysteine to phenylalanine. The CDR3 DNA has 54 bases and is translated from base 1.